Given below is one T cell receptor beta chain in context. Original analysis: Reference gene primer amplification yielded estimated nucleated cell counts. Profiling relied on immunoSEQ multiplex PCR, and the TCRdb table lists in-frame clones only, not all of them. The V and J calls and clone size were taken over from that table, and D and trimming were inferred from the DNA. This sample has over 250,000 clones, with around 79% found just once. This specimen belongs to a study of blood T cell repertoires in COVID-19. Turning to the study itself: The United States, Italy and Spain provided the acute and convalescent COVID-19 samples. The cDNA or gDNA used as material had been derived from T cells, B-cell-depleted T cells, or PBMCs.

The V gene's germline CDR1 is LGHNA and CDR2 YSLEER. The CDR3 has 13 residues. The V end was cut by 3 bases, the J end by 1 base, with 6 bases between. This clonotype was obtained from an elderly woman with acute or convalescent COVID-19. Sequencing input: peripheral blood. This chain uses TRBV4-3 with TRBJ1-1; D remains unclear. Written as DNA, the CDR3 is TGCGCCAGCAGCCAGTCCCGGAACACTGAAGCTTTCTTT. Its translation: CASSQSRNTEAFF.